Listed here are 2 T cell receptor beta chains from one sample, sequenced in a study of T cell repertoires in cytomegalovirus infection. Antigens for these TCRs are unknown. TCRdb redid the calling of the reads with MiXCR, one entry per CDR3 protein. The sample lists some 590,000 distinct CDR3 sequences, 40% occurring once. The specimen was cultured PBMCs, collected from culture after CMV antigen stimulation. All receptors derive from a human donor in good health (CMV status not recorded). Some clones in this sample may be carry-over from other donors' samples.

This clonotype occurred a few times. The V call is TRBV7-2, the J call TRBJ1-5; the D gene is possibly TRBD1 (6 bases). Trimming removed 5 bases from V and 4 bases from J, with 15 bases in between. Germline lookup yields CDR1 SGHTA and CDR2 FQGNSA. This CDR3 has 15 amino acids. The CDR3 region is CASSATGLGNQPQHF. In DNA, the CDR3 is TGTGCCAGCAGCGCCACAGGGTTAGGAAATCAGCCCCAGCATTTT.

Many counts were recorded for this clonotype. The rearrangement links TRBV7-2 to TRBJ2-7; maybe TRBD1 (5 bases). CDR1 is SGHTA, CDR2 FQGNSA, per germline. Trimming removed 4 bases from V and 1 base from J, with 17 bases in between. There are 16 residues in the CDR3. CDR3 sequence reads: CASSSQGHPRSYEQYF. In DNA form, the CDR3 reads TGTGCCAGCAGCTCCCAGGGCCACCCCAGGTCCTACGAGCAGTACTTC.